This T cell receptor (beta chain) was recovered during a study of blood T cell repertoires in COVID-19 (dated by TCRdb to the early 2020s). General notes on the study: Collaborator samples came from the United States, Italy and Spain and covered acute and convalescent phases of COVID-19. Where HLA class I and class II types were available, the types were taken from metadata supplied by the sample provider, not from assay-based typing. The repertoires were released in a freely available public database intended as a resource for research on the immune response to SARS-CoV-2. A de-identified subject ID, COVID-19 status, age in years and sex were almost always included in the sample metadata. Deeply sampled blood TCRbeta repertoires from subjects exposed to, actively infected with, or recovered from COVID-19 were included in the dataset. The samples were drawn from two sources: the first 160 participants of the ongoing ImmuneRACE study, and some 1,300 subjects contributed by 6 global collaborators. The prospective study material was composed of cDNA or gDNA derived from T cells, B-cell-depleted T cells, or PBMCs.

Overall results and qualifications from the work: The quantity of clinical and demographic metadata differed by source and by participant and was supplied without curation.

The CDR3 numbers 15 residues from cysteine through phenylalanine. The sequence is cut down to CDR3 DNA, 45 bases in frame from base 1. At the junction V is shortened by 2 bases and J by 2 bases; bases outside the gene matches: 6. CDR1 WNHNN and CDR2 SYGVQD are derived from the germline V gene (reference sequence). TCRbeta CDR3 regions were amplified from genomic DNA by means of the immunoSEQ Assay, a bias-controlled multiplex PCR. The authors' pipeline ran thus. Within the assay, amplification of reference gene primers was used to estimate how many nucleated cells each sample contained. To quantify the absolute abundance of each unique TCRbeta CDR3 rearrangement, sequence reads were collapsed and filtered. For each sample, productive Simpson clonality was calculated as the square root of Simpson's diversity index across productive rearrangements. TCRdb took this table from immuneACCESS and kept in-frame rearrangements with V and J called. Such tables lack part of the clones; where checked against another copy, unresolved V genes explain under half of the gap, and the rest is unexplained. V and J calls and clone size are as listed in that table; D and trimming were resolved from the DNA. The sample table shows some 80,000 clones, and 60% to 85% are seen once. Jointly, the top ten make up 5% to 5.5% of the sample.

Collaborating institutions collected whole blood in K2EDTA tubes following their own protocols. For TCRbeta analysis, collaborators shipped samples as frozen whole blood, isolated PBMCs, or DNA extracted from either of those sample types. This clone has a handful of counts. No cognate antigen has been identified for it. Base qualities are not at hand, and no much larger clone is one base apart. Material: peripheral blood. The V and J genes are TRBV10-1 and TRBJ2-7, and TRBD1 aligns with 7 junction nucleotides. The TCR originated in a woman of 80 years or more with active or convalescent COVID-19. Here the CDR3 is given as CASSEQQGSTYEQYF. The DNA sequence is TGCGCCAGCAGTGAGCAACAGGGGAGCACCTACGAGCAGTACTTC.